This is a list of T cell receptor beta chains from one sample in a study of blood T cell repertoires in COVID-19. Clones were sequenced by immunoSEQ multiplex PCR, and TCRdb holds only the in-frame ones, with some missing. The sample shows roughly 700,000 clones, 80% to 90% of them seen only once. Input material: peripheral blood. The receptors come from a young woman with acute or convalescent COVID-19. The CDR3 runs from the conserved cysteine through the conserved F or W. A D gene is named only where the DNA matches it firmly. Some rows have no size entry. The others give once, few or many, or a class for an expanded clone.

d_call	v_call	j_call	clone_size	cdr3_aa	cdr3_nt
TRBD2	TRBV7-7	TRBJ2-2	NA	CASSPTSGGASTGELFF	TGTGCCAGCAGTCCAACTAGCGGGGGCGCCTCGACCGGGGAGCTGTTTTTT
TRBD1	TRBV3-1/TRBV3-2	TRBJ1-2	NA	CASSQDSQRDRGPGNYGYTF	TGTGCCAGCAGCCAAGATAGTCAGCGGGACAGGGGGCCGGGTAACTATGGCTACACCTTC
NA	TRBV12-3/TRBV12-4	TRBJ1-1	NA	CASSFARNTEAFF	TGTGCCAGCAGTTTTGCCAGAAACACTGAAGCTTTCTTT
NA	TRBV7-6	TRBJ1-1	NA	CASSLALSGRDGGTEAFF	TGTGCCAGCAGCTTAGCGCTCTCTGGGAGGGACGGAGGCACTGAAGCTTTCTTT
NA	TRBV25-1	TRBJ2-3	NA	CASSDPRGTIDTQYF	TGTGCCAGCAGTGACCCCAGGGGAACAATAGATACGCAGTATTTT
NA	TRBV6-2/TRBV6-3	TRBJ1-4	NA	CASSYSFQSNEKLFF	TGTGCCAGCAGTTACTCGTTCCAGTCGAATGAAAAACTGTTTTTT
NA	TRBV11-3	TRBJ2-2	NA	CASSLEGGETGELFF	TGTGCCAGCAGCTTAGAGGGCGGGGAGACCGGGGAGCTGTTTTTT
TRBD1	TRBV6-1	TRBJ1-5	NA	CASSERGQSNQPQHF	TGTGCCAGCAGTGAACGGGGACAGAGCAATCAGCCCCAGCATTTT
NA	TRBV30	TRBJ1-2	NA	CAWSVRGQDYGYTF	TGTGCCTGGAGTGTACGAGGGCAGGACTATGGCTACACCTTC
TRBD1	TRBV28	TRBJ1-2	NA	CASNLLVGQGALFDGYTF	TGTGCCAGCAACCTTCTGGTGGGACAGGGGGCTTTATTTGATGGCTACACCTTC
NA	TRBV6-5	TRBJ1-4	NA	CASREGGTNEKLFF	TGTGCCAGCAGGGAGGGGGGGACTAATGAAAAACTGTTTTTT
NA	TRBV5-5	TRBJ1-1	NA	CASSPDIQRMNTEAFF	TGTGCCAGCAGCCCCGATATACAGAGAATGAACACTGAAGCTTTCTTT
NA	TRBV6-2/TRBV6-3	TRBJ2-3	NA	CASSYSKSGTLRTDTQYF	TGTGCCAGCAGTTACTCGAAAAGCGGAACTTTACGCACAGATACGCAGTATTTT
TRBD1	TRBV19	TRBJ1-1	NA	CASSMVGGRGTEAFF	TGTGCCAGTAGTATGGTAGGGGGCAGGGGCACTGAAGCTTTCTTT
NA	TRBV6-2/TRBV6-3	TRBJ2-7	NA	CASSLWALDEQYF	TGTGCCAGCAGCCTGTGGGCCTTAGACGAGCAGTACTTC
NA	TRBV19	TRBJ2-1	few	CASSQHRPGTLYNEQFF	TGTGCCAGTAGTCAGCATCGCCCGGGGACACTCTACAATGAGCAGTTCTTC
TRBD2	TRBV4-1	TRBJ2-7	NA	CASSQALGLESGEQYF	TGCGCCAGCAGCCAAGCCTTGGGACTAGAGTCGGGCGAGCAGTACTTC
TRBD2	TRBV30	TRBJ2-2	NA	CAWSAGGAGGELFF	TGTGCCTGGAGTGCCGGGGGGGCCGGCGGGGAGCTGTTTTTT
NA	TRBV11-1	TRBJ2-7	NA	CASRSSGPYEQYF	TGTGCCAGCAGGTCCAGCGGGCCCTACGAGCAGTACTTC
TRBD1	TRBV10-3	TRBJ1-6	NA	CAISVGQGYNSPLHF	TGTGCCATCAGTGTTGGACAGGGGTATAATTCACCCCTCCACTTT
NA	TRBV7-6	TRBJ1-1	NA	CASTYPLPREGAFF	TGTGCCAGCACGTACCCTCTACCTCGGGAGGGAGCTTTCTTT
NA	TRBV2	TRBJ1-1	NA	CASTGDRGTLTEAFF	TGTGCCAGCACCGGAGATAGGGGAACTTTGACTGAAGCTTTCTTT
NA	TRBV3-1/TRBV3-2	TRBJ1-1	NA	CASSQAVGGEAFF	TGTGCCAGCAGCCAAGCCGTGGGAGGGGAAGCTTTCTTT
NA	TRBV15	TRBJ1-2	few	CATSPGWGRDYGYTF	TGTGCCACCAGCCCGGGCTGGGGCAGAGACTATGGCTACACCTTC
NA	TRBV18	TRBJ1-6	NA	CASSQTGLDSPLHF	TGTGCCAGCTCACAAACAGGGTTAGATTCACCCCTCCACTTT
NA	TRBV5-1	TRBJ1-1	NA	CASSSRTFGGPTEAFF	TGCGCCAGCAGCTCACGGACGTTTGGGGGCCCCACTGAAGCTTTCTTT
NA	TRBV19	TRBJ1-1	NA	CASTLQWDTEAFF	TGTGCCAGTACCCTACAGTGGGACACTGAAGCTTTCTTT
TRBD1	TRBV2	TRBJ2-7	NA	CASSSTGGHEQYF	TGTGCCAGCAGTAGTACAGGGGGCCACGAGCAGTACTTC
TRBD1	TRBV6-1	TRBJ1-4	NA	CASSDGTVNEKLFF	TGTGCCAGCAGTGACGGGACAGTTAATGAAAAACTGTTTTTT
NA	TRBV27	TRBJ1-4	few	CASSSGVISRGKLFF	TGTGCCAGCAGTTCTGGAGTAATTTCAAGGGGAAAACTGTTTTTT
NA	TRBV5-8	TRBJ2-2	once	CASSPYTGELFF	TGTGCCAGCAGCCCATACACCGGGGAGCTGTTTTTT
NA	TRBV13	TRBJ1-3	NA	CASSRAWGSSAPGNTIYF	TGTGCCAGCAGCAGAGCGTGGGGCAGCTCCGCACCTGGAAACACCATATATTTT
TRBD1	TRBV5-1	TRBJ2-7	once	CASSADRGSLYEQYF	TGCGCCAGCAGCGCGGACAGGGGATCGCTCTACGAGCAGTACTTC
TRBD1	TRBV9	TRBJ2-1	NA	CASSVDTGAAYNEQFF	TGTGCCAGCAGCGTAGATACAGGGGCAGCCTACAATGAGCAGTTCTTC
NA	TRBV7-2	TRBJ1-1	NA	CASSLGLGENTEAFF	TGTGCCAGCAGCTTAGGTTTAGGGGAGAACACTGAAGCTTTCTTT
NA	TRBV18	TRBJ1-1	NA	CASSPPGVNTEAFF	TGTGCCAGCTCACCACCAGGGGTGAACACTGAAGCTTTCTTT
NA	TRBV12-3/TRBV12-4	TRBJ1-1	NA	CASSPGGNTEAFF	TGTGCCAGCAGTCCCGGAGGGAACACTGAAGCTTTCTTT
NA	TRBV7-2	TRBJ1-1	NA	CASSSIRGLGGTEAFF	TGTGCCAGCAGCTCTATACGGGGTTTGGGGGGCACTGAAGCTTTCTTT
TRBD1	TRBV5-8	TRBJ1-5	NA	CASSSDRVGQPQHF	TGTGCCAGCAGCTCCGACAGGGTCGGGCAGCCCCAGCATTTT
NA	TRBV19	TRBJ1-2	NA	CASSIYPAGANYGYTF	TGTGCCAGTAGTATTTACCCGGCGGGGGCAAACTATGGCTACACCTTC
TRBD2	TRBV10-1	TRBJ2-3	NA	CASIGTSGGKATDTQYF	TGCGCCAGCATTGGGACTAGCGGGGGAAAGGCCACAGATACGCAGTATTTT
NA	TRBV18	TRBJ1-5	NA	CASSLSMGEPQHF	TGTGCCAGCTCACTAAGTATGGGAGAGCCCCAGCATTTT
TRBD1	TRBV10-1	TRBJ1-5	NA	CATPPIGQEDSNQPQHF	TGCGCCACCCCCCCGATCGGACAGGAGGACAGCAATCAGCCCCAGCATTTT
NA	TRBV27	TRBJ1-6	NA	CASSFTGSVSPLHF	TGTGCCAGCAGTTTCACAGGGTCGGTTTCACCCCTCCACTTT
TRBD1	TRBV20-1	TRBJ1-2	NA	CSARTGGGYTF	TGCAGTGCTAGAACAGGGGGAGGCTACACCTTC
TRBD1	TRBV3-1/TRBV3-2	TRBJ1-3	once	CASSQSQGQGWTIYF	TGTGCCAGCAGCCAATCTCAGGGACAGGGTTGGACCATATATTTT
TRBD1	TRBV5-6	TRBJ1-2	once	CASSSGTGDNYGYTF	TGTGCCAGCAGCTCCGGGACAGGGGATAACTATGGCTACACCTTC
NA	TRBV5-1	TRBJ1-1	NA	CASSLAVGGTEAFF	TGCGCCAGCAGCTTGGCCGTCGGGGGCACTGAAGCTTTCTTT
NA	TRBV25-1	TRBJ1-2	NA	CASSDPLNYGYTF	TGTGCCAGCAGTGACCCCCTTAACTATGGCTACACCTTC
NA	TRBV24-1	TRBJ1-2	once	CAPNDPGAGYTF	TGTGCCCCTAATGACCCCGGAGCAGGCTACACCTTC
TRBD1	TRBV2	TRBJ1-2	NA	CASIWTGGFYGYTF	TGTGCCAGCATATGGACAGGGGGCTTCTATGGCTACACCTTC
NA	TRBV7-2	TRBJ1-5	NA	CASSFSPFQPQHF	TGTGCCAGCAGCTTTTCCCCCTTCCAGCCCCAGCATTTT
TRBD1	TRBV19	TRBJ1-2	NA	CASSRTGTEANYGYTF	TGTGCCAGTAGTAGAACCGGGACAGAAGCTAACTATGGCTACACCTTC
TRBD1	TRBV27	TRBJ1-6	NA	CASSLGTGLNSPLHF	TGTGCCAGCAGTCTTGGGACAGGGTTGAATTCACCCCTCCACTTT
NA	TRBV12-3/TRBV12-4	TRBJ1-2	few	CASSSGVGGYTF	TGTGCCAGCAGTTCAGGGGTGGGTGGCTACACCTTC